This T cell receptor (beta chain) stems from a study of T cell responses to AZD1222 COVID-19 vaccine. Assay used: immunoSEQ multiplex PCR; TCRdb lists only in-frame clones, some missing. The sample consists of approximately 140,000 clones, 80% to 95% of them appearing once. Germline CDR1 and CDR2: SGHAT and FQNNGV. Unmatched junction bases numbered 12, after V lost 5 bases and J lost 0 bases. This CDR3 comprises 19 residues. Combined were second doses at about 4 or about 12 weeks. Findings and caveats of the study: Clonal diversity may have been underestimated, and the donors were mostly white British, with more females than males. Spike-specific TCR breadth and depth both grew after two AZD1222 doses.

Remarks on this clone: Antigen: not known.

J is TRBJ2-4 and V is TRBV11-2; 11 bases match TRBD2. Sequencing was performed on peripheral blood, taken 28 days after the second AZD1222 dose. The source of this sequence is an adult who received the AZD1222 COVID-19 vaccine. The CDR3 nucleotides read TGTGCCAGCAGCCCTACAGATCGACTAGCGGGACTAGCCAAAAACATTCAGTACTTC. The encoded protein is CASSPTDRLAGLAKNIQYF.